This T cell receptor (beta chain) was sequenced in a study of follicular helper T cells after annual influenza vaccination. General study results and limits: Day 7 ICOS+CD38+ clones were most often found later in ICOS-CD38- cTfh cells. Change in circulating plasmablasts correlated with ICOS+CD38+ cTfh clonality change. Just roughly 8.5-20% of cells analyzed had recovered productive TCRB sequences.

Clones were sequenced by immunoSEQ multiplex PCR, and TCRdb holds only the in-frame ones, with some missing. The sample records approximately 11,000 clones, 70% to 80% being singletons. Germline CDR1 is SGHDT and CDR2 is YYEEEE. This CDR3 contains 14 residues. About this clone itself: Its antigen remains unknown. One end of the junction is discordant with germline, which a read error may explain.

Donors with HIV/AIDS, active malignancy, immunomodulators or active illness were excluded. The sequence came from an adult who received the influenza vaccine. The rearrangement uses TRBV5-6 and TRBJ1-1; D uncertain. The specimen comprised CXCR5- memory CD4+ T cells sorted from blood, sampled 6 weeks after influenza vaccination. In DNA form, the CDR3 reads TGTGCCAGCAGCCTGGCAAATTGGAACGCTGAAGCTTTCTTT. Its protein product is CASSLANWNAEAFF.